Listed below are T cell receptor beta chains from one sample, sequenced in a study of shared T cell receptors in the human thymus. Some clones are missing from TCRdb's copy, which holds only in-frame ones; the method was immunoSEQ multiplex PCR. The sample yields a few hundred thousand clones, approximately 95% seen once. Sequenced material: thymocytes. The source is a human donor. Both conserved end residues are part of each CDR3. The D gene is left open where the match is weak. The size entry is marked missing in some rows and otherwise reads once, few, many or a size class.

J,size,D,V,length,DNA,CDR3
TRBJ2-3,NA,TRBD1,TRBV14,16,TGTGCCAGCAGCCAAGAATCCGGGACAGCCACAGATACGCAGTATTTT,CASSQESGTATDTQYF
TRBJ2-7,NA,NA,TRBV20-1,11,TGCAGTGCCATTGACAAATACGAGCAGTACTTC,CSAIDKYEQYF
TRBJ1-3,NA,NA,TRBV27,14,TGTGCCAGCAGTCGAACGGGTTCTGGAAACACCATATATTTT,CASSRTGSGNTIYF
TRBJ1-3,NA,TRBD1,TRBV5-4,20,TGTGCCAGCAGCCTAACCGGGGGGGGACAGGGAAGGCCCTCTGGAAACACCATATATTTT,CASSLTGGGQGRPSGNTIYF
TRBJ2-7,NA,NA,TRBV27,15,TGTGCCAGCAGTTTCGGCGGGACGGGGCTGTTGGAGCAGTACTTC,CASSFGGTGLLEQYF
TRBJ2-3,once,TRBD2,TRBV7-2,15,TGTGCCAGCAGTACGAGCGGGAGGGGGGCAGATACGCAGTATTTT,CASSTSGRGADTQYF
TRBJ1-5,NA,NA,TRBV28,17,TGTGCCAGCAGTTCTCTACTCAGGGCCCTCCTCAATCAGCCCCAGCATTTT,CASSSLLRALLNQPQHF
TRBJ2-7,NA,NA,TRBV28,14,TGTGCCAGCAGTTTAGCCGGGCCAAATTACGAGCAGTACTTC,CASSLAGPNYEQYF
TRBJ1-1,NA,NA,TRBV25-1,16,TGTGCCAGCAGTGAGGTCCAAGGGGGGACTAACACTGAAGCTTTCTTT,CASSEVQGGTNTEAFF
TRBJ2-1,NA,TRBD1,TRBV27,17,TGTGCCAGCAGTTTATTAGCGATCGGGCAGGGGGTGAGTGAGCAGTTCTTC,CASSLLAIGQGVSEQFF
TRBJ2-7,NA,NA,TRBV30,14,TGTGCCTGGATCCCCCGACAGTCAAACTACGAGCAGTACTTC,CAWIPRQSNYEQYF
TRBJ1-1,NA,NA,TRBV27,17,TGTGCCAGCAGTTTCGATTGGGCGGGAAATGGGATAACTGAAGCTTTCTTT,CASSFDWAGNGITEAFF
TRBJ2-1,NA,TRBD2,TRBV2,14,TGTGCCAGCAGTGAAGAGCCTAGCGGGGCCGGTCAGTTCTTC,CASSEEPSGAGQFF
TRBJ2-5,NA,NA,TRBV5-4,14,TGTGCCAGCAGCTTGGAGTCCAGGGAAGAGACCCAGTACTTC,CASSLESREETQYF
TRBJ2-6,NA,NA,TRBV7-9,14,TGTGCCAGCAGCACCCAATACGGGGCCAACGTCCTGACTTTC,CASSTQYGANVLTF
TRBJ2-7,NA,TRBD2,TRBV2,19,TGTGCCAGCAAGACCCTGAAGGGTCTAGCGGGAGGGCCTTCCTACGAGCAGTACTTC,CASKTLKGLAGGPSYEQYF
TRBJ2-6,NA,NA,TRBV5-6,15,TGTGCCAGCAGCTGCTACAAAAATGGGGCCAACGTCCTGACTTTC,CASSCYKNGANVLTF
TRBJ2-1,NA,NA,TRBV7-9,13,TGTGCCAGCAGCTTTAGTGAGGGAAATGAGCAGTTCTTC,CASSFSEGNEQFF
TRBJ2-1,NA,TRBD2,TRBV19,18,TGTGCCAGTAGTATGGAGACTAGCGGGGGGGCGACCTACAATGAGCAGTTCTTC,CASSMETSGGATYNEQFF
TRBJ1-2,NA,NA,TRBV30,12,TGTGCCTGGAGTGTAATCAACTACTACGGAACCTTC,CAWSVINYYGTF
TRBJ2-1,NA,NA,TRBV15,15,TGTGCCACCAGCCTCCGGGACCCTTACTACAATGAGCAGTTCTTC,CATSLRDPYYNEQFF
TRBJ1-2,NA,TRBD1,TRBV27,16,TGTGCCAGCAGTGGGCGATGGAGGGGGCCTAACTATGGCTACACCTTC,CASSGRWRGPNYGYTF
TRBJ2-6,NA,NA,TRBV21-1,18,TGTGCCAGCAGCATTGGACCCGGCCAGTCCTCTGGGGCCAACGTCCTGACTTTC,CASSIGPGQSSGANVLTF
TRBJ1-1,NA,NA,TRBV6-5,11,TGTGCCAGCAGTTATGGCAGGGAAGCTTTCTTT,CASSYGREAFF
TRBJ1-3,few,NA,TRBV6-6,16,TGTGCCAGCAGTTACTCGAGTACAGGACCTGGAAACACCATATATTTT,CASSYSSTGPGNTIYF
TRBJ2-2,NA,TRBD2,TRBV7-2,17,TGTGCCAGCAGCTTAGGACTAGCGGGACGCATCACCGGGGAGCTGTTTTTT,CASSLGLAGRITGELFF
TRBJ2-4,NA,NA,TRBV5-8,17,TGTGCCAGCAGCTTCTTGCAGGAGCCCTCATCCAAAAACATTCAGTACTTC,CASSFLQEPSSKNIQYF
TRBJ2-3,few,NA,TRBV28,16,TGTGCCAGCAGTCACCGGCGGACAGCTAGCACAGATACGCAGTATTTT,CASSHRRTASTDTQYF
TRBJ1-1,NA,TRBD1,TRBV7-9,19,TGTGCCAGCAGCTTAGTAGTTTGGGGGGACAGGGACATGAACACTGAAGCTTTCTTT,CASSLVVWGDRDMNTEAFF
TRBJ2-4,NA,TRBD1,TRBV5-4,19,TGTGCCAGCAGCTTCCGGGACAGGGAGTTTGTAGTAGTCAAAAACATTCAGTACTTC,CASSFRDREFVVVKNIQYF
TRBJ1-4,NA,NA,TRBV6-5,15,TGTGCCAGCAGTTACTGGCGGATCGGTAATGAAAAACTGTTTTTT,CASSYWRIGNEKLFF
TRBJ2-7,NA,NA,TRBV10-1,15,TGCGCCAGCAGTGAGTCACAGCGGACACCGGGGGAGCAGTACTTC,CASSESQRTPGEQYF
TRBJ1-2,NA,TRBD1,TRBV25-1,14,TGTGCCAGCAGTGGCGGGAAGGGGGCAACTGGCTACACCTTC,CASSGGKGATGYTF
TRBJ1-5,few,NA,TRBV7-9,16,TGTGCCAGCAGCTTAGCGAGGGGACGGGGCAATCAGCCCCAGCATTTT,CASSLARGRGNQPQHF
TRBJ2-2,NA,TRBD1,TRBV19,17,TGTGCCAGTAGTGGGCCCGGGACAGGGTTGAATACCGGGGAGCTGTTTTTT,CASSGPGTGLNTGELFF
TRBJ1-1,NA,TRBD1,TRBV2,17,TGTGCCAGCAGTGAAGTCCTAGACAGGGCACTGAACACTGAAGCTTTCTTT,CASSEVLDRALNTEAFF
TRBJ2-1,NA,TRBD2,TRBV27,18,TGTGCCAGCAGTTTATACCCCACGGGTAGCGGGACAAACAATGAGCAGTTCTTC,CASSLYPTGSGTNNEQFF
TRBJ2-3,NA,NA,TRBV5-6,13,TGTGCCAGCAGCGGGGGGTTCGGAATATTAATCCATTTT,CASSGGFGILIHF
TRBJ2-7,NA,NA,TRBV11-2,14,TGTGCCAGCAGCAGACTGATTAGCCCGTACGAGCAGTACTTC,CASSRLISPYEQYF
TRBJ2-4,NA,TRBD2,TRBV18,20,TGTGCCAGCTCAGAAACCCTAGCGGGCATACCTTGTTTAGCCAAAAACATTCAGTACTTC,CASSETLAGIPCLAKNIQYF
TRBJ2-3,NA,TRBD2,TRBV10-3,18,TGTGCCATCAGTGAGCCGGGACTAGCGGGAGGCAGCACAGATACGCAGTATTTT,CAISEPGLAGGSTDTQYF
TRBJ2-1,NA,NA,TRBV28,18,TGTGCCAGCAGTGAGTTGGCACGAAGGATGGTAGGTAACAGTGAGCAGTTCTTC,CASSELARRMVGNSEQFF
TRBJ2-5,NA,NA,TRBV6-1,14,TGTGCCAGCATCTCACAGTTCAGTGGAGAGACCCAGTACTTC,CASISQFSGETQYF
TRBJ1-3,few,NA,TRBV6-1,13,TGTGCCAGCGTTCCGGGCCTGGGAAACACCATATATTTT,CASVPGLGNTIYF
TRBJ2-3,NA,NA,TRBV28,16,TGTGCCAGCAGTTTAGGTTGGACACCACACACAGATACGCAGTATTTT,CASSLGWTPHTDTQYF
TRBJ1-4,NA,NA,TRBV11-2,17,TGTGCCAGCAGCTGTTATCCGGATCCGGAAGCTAATGAAAAACTGTTTTTT,CASSCYPDPEANEKLFF
TRBJ1-5,NA,NA,TRBV19,14,TGTGCCACCAACAGCCAGGGGAGCAATCAGCCCCAGCATTTT,CATNSQGSNQPQHF
TRBJ2-3,NA,TRBD2,TRBV2,16,TGTGCCAGCAGCGTCCCACCAGCGGGAGTGAGGGATACGCAGTATTTT,CASSVPPAGVRDTQYF
TRBJ2-1,NA,TRBD2,TRBV7-8,16,TGTGCCAGCAGCTTAGCGGGCGGGGGGCCCAACAATGAGCAGTTCTTC,CASSLAGGGPNNEQFF
TRBJ1-5,once,TRBD1,TRBV4-1,16,TGCGCCAGCAGCCCGCGGACAGGACGGGACAATCAGCCCCAGCATTTT,CASSPRTGRDNQPQHF
TRBJ2-1,NA,TRBD1,TRBV25-1,15,TGTGCCAGCAGTTTGGAGGACAGGGGGGGCAAGGTGCAGTTCTTC,CASSLEDRGGKVQFF
TRBJ1-5,NA,NA,TRBV19,14,TGTGCCAGTAGTATTTCGGACCTCAATCAGCCCCAGCATTTT,CASSISDLNQPQHF
TRBJ2-7,NA,TRBD2,TRBV13,16,TGTGCCAGCAGCCTCAAGAGCGGGAGGGCCGTAGACGAGCAGTACTTC,CASSLKSGRAVDEQYF
TRBJ2-1,NA,NA,TRBV4-2,13,TGTGCCAGCAGCCAAGATCGTGCCTACGAGCAGTTCTTC,CASSQDRAYEQFF
TRBJ2-3,NA,TRBD2,TRBV19,16,TGTGCCAGTAGTATAGGGACTAGCGGGAGCACAGATACGCAGTATTTT,CASSIGTSGSTDTQYF
TRBJ2-7,NA,NA,TRBV2,15,TGTGCCAGCATATTCCAGCGCCAAGGGCCTTACGAGCAGTACTTC,CASIFQRQGPYEQYF
TRBJ2-3,NA,NA,TRBV11-1,17,TGTGCCAGCAGCTGTAAGGGGGTAGCCACTAGCGTGGCAACGCAGTATTTT,CASSCKGVATSVATQYF
TRBJ2-2,NA,TRBD1,TRBV27,19,TGTGCCAGCACCGGGGCCCCAATTACAGGGGGTTATATCACCGGGGAGCTGTTTTTT,CASTGAPITGGYITGELFF
TRBJ2-3,NA,TRBD2,TRBV29-1,14,TGCAGCGTGGGGGCTACTAGCGGGAGAGATACGCAGTATTTT,CSVGATSGRDTQYF
TRBJ2-7,NA,TRBD2,TRBV7-6,18,TGTGCCAGCAGCTTAGGTTTACCGGGACTAGCGGGGGTGAACGAGCAGTACTTC,CASSLGLPGLAGVNEQYF